The 19 T cell receptor beta chains given below trace back to one sample, sequenced in a study of CD4 and CD8 cells across lung adenocarcinoma regions. One entry per CDR3 protein results from TCRdb running MiXCR on the PCR reads. The sample lists approximately 13,000 distinct CDR3 sequences, approximately 43% occurring once. Source material: CD4+ T cells from the center of a lung tumor. These receptors originate from a male donor with lung adenocarcinoma. The CD4 and CD8 labels of this study may be unreliable.

This clonotype was observed many times. The chain carries TRBV7-8 and TRBJ2-1; a weak D match, TRBD1 (6 bases). There are 13 residues in the CDR3. V lost 3 bases and J 5 bases, leaving 8 bases between the germline ends. Germline loops: CDR1 SGHVS, CDR2 FQNEAQ. CDR3 sequence reads: CASSFGQNNEQFF. CDR3 in DNA: TGTGCCAGCAGCTTTGGACAGAACAATGAGCAGTTCTTC.

This chain connects TRBV24-1 to TRBJ2-5; 8 bases line up with TRBD2. The J call is uncertain, as TRBJ2-7 better fits the DNA end. The germline CDR1 and CDR2 sequences are KGHDR and SFDVKD. The length of the CDR3 is 16 residues. The DNA for the CDR3 is TGTGCCACCAGTGATTTGGGGACTAGTGATATCTACGAGCAGTACTTC. This sequence encodes CATSDLGTSDIYEQYF.

This clonotype has a single count. A read error may produce the germline difference seen at one junction end. The CDR3 DNA reads TGTGCCAGCCAGCCGAAGGCAGGTGGCACGAATGAGCAGTATTTC. The encoded protein is CASQPKAGGTNEQYF. J is TRBJ2-1 and V is TRBV6-1; unclear D gene. The CDR3 totals 15 residues. Germline assignment: CDR1 MNHNS and CDR2 SASEGT.

J is TRBJ2-5 and V is TRBV27; tentatively, D is TRBD2 (7 bases). The CDR3 spans 15 residues. With 11 bases removed from V and 8 bases from J, the gap between germline ends came to 27 bases. Per the germline V gene, CDR1 is MNHEY and CDR2 is SMNVEV (reference sequence). CDR3 residues: CAGGTGGRDPDTQYF. CDR3 nucleotide sequence: TGTGCCGGGGGGACGGGGGGCCGTGACCCAGATACCCAGTACTTC.

The chain uses TRBV6-1 and TRBJ2-3; a possible D gene is TRBD1 (6 bases). The DNA matches TRBJ2-7 better at its end, which makes the J call doubtful. Looked up from germline, CDR1 is MNHNS and CDR2 is SASEGT. The CDR3 covers 14 residues. The CDR3 loop reads CASSEGTGSETQYF. The CDR3 nucleotides are TGTGCCAGCAGTGAAGGAACAGGGTCAGAGACGCAGTACTTC.

Worth noting for this clonotype: A read error is possible here, since a much larger clone lies one base away. The conserved phenylalanine or tryptophan is not found at the CDR3 terminus, so this likely reflects a read error. The chain is built from TRBV7-6 and TRBJ2-1; D is perhaps TRBD2 (6 bases). The J call could be wrong; TRBJ2-7 is a better fit for the DNA end. CDR1 and CDR2 (germline): SGHVS, FNYEAQ. This CDR3 comprises 13 residues. For the CDR3, the DNA is TGTGCCAGCAGCTTAGCTCTGCGGGGCGAGCAGTACTCC. It encodes CASSLALRGEQYS.

This clonotype was detected only a few times. The chain combines TRBV6-1 with TRBJ2-1; D might be TRBD2 (7 bases). TRBJ2-7 explains the end of the DNA better; the J call may be wrong. Germline lookup yields CDR1 MNHNS and CDR2 SASEGT. The CDR3 is 12 amino acids. The CDR3 DNA follows: TGTGCCAGCAGTAAGGGGGGGCACGAGCAGTACTTC. Translation gives CASSKGGHEQYF.

This clonotype was observed many times. The chain joins TRBV10-1 to TRBJ2-5; the match to TRBD1 covers 7 bases. The last part of the DNA fits TRBJ2-7 better; the J call may be wrong. Looked up from germline, CDR1 is WNHNN and CDR2 is SYGVQD (reference sequence). The CDR3 extends over 16 amino acids. The CDR3 DNA sequence: TGCGCCAGCAGTGAGCTAGGGGGCAGTGGCCCTCTCGAGCAGTACTTC. Protein sequence: CASSELGGSGPLEQYF.

This clonotype was counted a few times. The rearrangement links TRBV5-1 to TRBJ2-5; TRBD1 might be the D (6 bases). Germline V gene lookup returns CDR1 SGHRS and CDR2 YFSETQ. The V gene lost 4 bases and the J gene lost 5 bases, with 15 bases spanning the gap. This CDR3 is 14 amino acids long. The DNA of the CDR3 is TGCGCCAGCAGCAACTGGACAGACCGGGAGACCCAGTACTTC. Translation: CASSNWTDRETQYF.

Only a few counts were recorded for this clonotype. Since a much larger clone is just one base distant, this may be a read error. The chain is built from TRBV27 and TRBJ2-3; D not resolved. The DNA end is more similar to TRBJ2-7, so the J call may be wrong. This CDR3 region has 11 residues. Germline V lookup: CDR1 MNHEY, CDR2 SMNVEV (reference sequence). Here the CDR3 reads CASRSANEQYF. In nucleotides, the CDR3 is TGTGCCAGCAGATCTGCCAATGAGCAGTACTTC.

Regarding this clonotype: An end of the junction differs from the germline gene, which may be a read error. The CDR3 region is CGSATGLGAKNTQYF. In DNA, the CDR3 is TGTGGCAGCGCTACGGGGCTGGGAGCCAAAAATACTCAGTACTTC. The genes are TRBV6-1 and TRBJ2-4, with D possibly being TRBD1 or TRBD2 (5 bases each). The CDR3 length is 15 residues. The germline V gene has CDR1 MNHNS and CDR2 SASEGT.

This clonotype occurred a few times. The chain employs TRBV6-1 and TRBJ1-1; D is possibly TRBD1 (6 bases). The CDR3 spans 13 residues. Trimming left V 7 bases short and J 1 base short, with 10 bases between. The germline V gene encodes CDR1 MNHNS and CDR2 SASEGT. The CDR3 nucleotides read TGTGCCAGCATAAGGGGGGGGAACACTGAAGCTTTCTTT. Its protein is CASIRGGNTEAFF.

This clonotype has a count of ten or more. The V gene is TRBV27, the J gene TRBJ2-1; 8 bases line up with TRBD2. J gave up 6 bases and V 2 bases, and 12 bases lay outside the gene matches. Germline CDR1 is MNHEY and CDR2 is SMNVEV (reference sequence). The CDR3 consists of 17 residues. The CDR3: CASSLISSGTSGNEQFF. The CDR3 nucleotides read TGTGCCAGCAGTTTAATCTCGTCGGGAACTAGCGGCAATGAGCAGTTCTTC.

V usage is TRBV28 and J usage is TRBJ2-1; possible D gene TRBD2, 6 bases. There are 16 residues in the CDR3. V shed 4 bases and J shed 4 bases, with 17 bases lying between them. CDR1 is MDHEN and CDR2 is SYDVKM in the germline V gene. The CDR3 reads CASSSNSGARYNEQFF. CDR3 DNA: TGTGCCAGCAGTTCCAATAGCGGAGCGAGGTACAATGAGCAGTTCTTC.

On this clonotype itself: Relative to the germline gene, one junction end is altered; a read error may explain this. The chain is built from TRBV7-2 and TRBJ2-4; D may be TRBD1 or TRBD2 (5 bases each). This CDR3 comprises 14 residues. Germline CDR1 reads SGHTA; CDR2 reads FQGNSA. The CDR3 DNA sequence: TGTGCCAGCACGGGGCGGCGAGCCAAAGACACGCAGTACTTT. As protein: CASTGRRAKDTQYF.

The chain has TRBV9 and TRBJ2-1; D may match TRBD1 or TRBD2 (5 bases each). V lost 0 bases and J 9 bases, leaving 10 bases between the germline ends. Germline values: CDR1 SGDLS, CDR2 YYNGEE. This CDR3 contains 13 residues. Here the CDR3 reads CASSVALGVEQFF. As DNA, the CDR3 is TGTGCCAGCAGCGTAGCTCTGGGGGTTGAGCAGTTCTTC.

With respect to this clonotype: A read error may account for a junction end that differs from germline. This chain uses TRBV6-5 with TRBJ2-2; D unclear. CDR1 is MNHEY, CDR2 SVGAGI, per germline. This CDR3 spans 15 amino acids. The CDR3 protein is CVSRLQSVIPGELFF. DNA of the CDR3: TGTGTCAGCAGACTCCAGTCCGTAATTCCAGGGGAGCTGTTTTTT.

The chain links TRBV4-1 to TRBJ2-3; D is ambiguous. The V end lost 2 bases, the J end lost 4 bases, and 7 bases lay between the germline ends. The CDR3 is 13 amino acids. Germline loops: CDR1 MGHRA, CDR2 YSYEKL. In DNA, the CDR3 is TGCGCCAGCAGCCAACTTTCCGCAGATACGCAGTATTTT. Its translation: CASSQLSADTQYF.

This chain joins TRBV6-1 and TRBJ2-2; TRBD2 agrees at 11 bases. The better agreement between TRBJ2-3 and the DNA end casts doubt on the J call. CDR1 is MNHNS and CDR2 is SASEGT in the germline V gene. The CDR3 has 16 residues. The CDR3 DNA reads as TGTGCCAGCAAGCAGGGACTAGCGGCGAGCACCGGGACGCAGTATTTT. This codes for CASKQGLAASTGTQYF.